The next 5 T cell receptor beta chains were all read from a single sample in a study of blood T cell repertoires in COVID-19. Method: immunoSEQ multiplex PCR; TCRdb's copy keeps in-frame clones and lacks some. The sample shows 81,000 or so clones, approximately 92% of them seen only once. Sequencing input: peripheral blood. The receptors shown here come from an older woman with active COVID-19.

This chain connects TRBV6-5 to TRBJ1-2; D is ambiguous. CDR1 MNHEY and CDR2 SVGAGI come from the germline V gene. CDR3 size: 15 residues. Between the trimmed V and J ends, which lost 6 bases and 0 bases, there was a span of 14 bases. Written as DNA, the CDR3 is TGTGCCAGCAGCCCCAACCTGGTAGCTAACTATGGCTACACCTTC. Its protein product is CASSPNLVANYGYTF.

The chain joins TRBV15 to TRBJ2-5, with D maybe TRBD1 (6 bases). CDR3 length: 14 amino acids. V dropped 2 bases and J dropped 0 bases, with 7 bases sitting between them. Germline V lookup: CDR1 LNHNV, CDR2 YYDKDF (reference sequence). The CDR3 protein is CATSRQGNQETQYF. CDR3 sequence (DNA): TGTGCCACCAGCAGACAGGGGAACCAAGAGACCCAGTACTTC.

The V and J genes are TRBV2 and TRBJ2-7, with 8 bases lining up with TRBD2. The CDR3 consists of 13 residues. V trimming: 8 bases; J trimming: 1 base; junction bases outside the gene matches: 4. Germline CDR1 and CDR2: SNHLY and FYNNEI. The CDR3 sequence: CASCSGISYEQYF. The DNA of the CDR3 is TGTGCCAGCTGTAGCGGGATTTCCTACGAGCAGTACTTC.

This sequence joins TRBV10-2 and TRBJ2-7; possible D gene TRBD2, 6 bases. Germline V CDR1 and CDR2: WSHSY, SAAADI. V was shortened by 0 bases and J by 4 bases, with 13 bases between the two germline ends. This CDR3 has 15 residues. In DNA, the CDR3 is TGCGCCAGCAGTGAGTCCGTCCTCGGGGGTTACGAGCAGTACTTC. Translating it yields CASSESVLGGYEQYF.

The V gene is TRBV12-3 or TRBV12-4, the J gene TRBJ1-2, with TRBD1 as a possible D gene (6 bases). This CDR3 contains 13 residues. Trimming removed 3 bases from V and 8 bases from J, with 13 bases in between. The chain's CDR3 is CASSLLQGGGYTF. As DNA, the CDR3 is TGTGCCAGCAGTTTGTTACAGGGTGGGGGCTACACCTTC.